The 2 T cell receptor beta chains below come from one sample, sequenced in a study of breast tumors, draining lymph nodes, adjacent tissues. TCRdb re-derived calls from the multiplex PCR reads in MiXCR, one entry per CDR3 protein. The sample records some 21,000 distinct CDR3 sequences, about 38% being singletons. The sequenced material came from breast tumor tissue. The receptors derive from a female donor with breast cancer. Some clones in this sample may be carry-over from other donors' samples.

The table lists this clonotype with many counts. This chain links TRBV11-2 with TRBJ2-5, with D perhaps given as TRBD1 or TRBD2 (6 bases each). The CDR3 has 15 amino acids. The V gene lost 5 bases and the J gene lost 4 bases, with 17 bases spanning the gap. The germline V gene has CDR1 SGHAT and CDR2 FQNNGV. The CDR3 bases are TGTGCCAGCAGCGGAGGTGGGGGGCCCGGAGAGACCCAGTACTTC. Its protein product is CASSGGGGPGETQYF.

This clonotype has just one count. DNA of the CDR3: TGTGCCAGCAGCCTCGGGACTAGCGGGAGATATGAGCAGTTCTTC. Translation: CASSLGTSGRYEQFF. The chain couples TRBV3-1 to TRBJ2-1, with 14 nucleotides matching TRBD2. Germline V lookup: CDR1 LGHDT, CDR2 YNNKEL (reference sequence). CDR3 length equals 15 residues. Losses at the gene ends were 4 bases for V and 8 bases for J; bases not matched to a gene: 4.